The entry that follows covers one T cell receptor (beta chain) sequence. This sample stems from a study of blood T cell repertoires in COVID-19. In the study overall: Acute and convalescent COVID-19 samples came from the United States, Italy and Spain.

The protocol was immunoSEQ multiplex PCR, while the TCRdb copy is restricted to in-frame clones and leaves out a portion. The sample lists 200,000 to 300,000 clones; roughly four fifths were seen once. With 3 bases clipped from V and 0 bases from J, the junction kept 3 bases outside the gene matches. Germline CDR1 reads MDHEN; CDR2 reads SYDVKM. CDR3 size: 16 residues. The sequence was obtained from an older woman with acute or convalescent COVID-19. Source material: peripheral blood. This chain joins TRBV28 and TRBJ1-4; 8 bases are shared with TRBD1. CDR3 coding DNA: TGTGCCAGCAGTTTTCAGGGGGCGTCAACTAATGAAAAACTGTTTTTT. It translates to CASSFQGASTNEKLFF.